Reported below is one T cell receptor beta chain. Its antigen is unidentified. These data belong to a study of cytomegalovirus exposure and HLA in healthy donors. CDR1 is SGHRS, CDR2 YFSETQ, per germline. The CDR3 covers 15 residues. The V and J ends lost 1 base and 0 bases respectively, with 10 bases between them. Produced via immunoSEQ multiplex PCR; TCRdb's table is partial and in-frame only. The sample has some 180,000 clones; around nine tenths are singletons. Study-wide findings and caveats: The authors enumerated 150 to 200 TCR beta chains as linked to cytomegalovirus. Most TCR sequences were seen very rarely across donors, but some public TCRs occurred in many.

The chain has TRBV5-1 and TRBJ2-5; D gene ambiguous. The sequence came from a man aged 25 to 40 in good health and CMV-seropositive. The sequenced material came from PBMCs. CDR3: CASSLLSTHQETQYF. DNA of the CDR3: TGCGCCAGCAGCTTGTTGTCCACGCACCAAGAGACCCAGTACTTC.